The 23 T cell receptor beta chains given below trace back to one sample, sequenced in a study of CD4+ T cells in melanoma. Sequencing was performed with immunoSEQ multiplex PCR; in TCRdb, only in-frame clones are kept and a portion is missing. The sample yields roughly 140,000 clones, around nine tenths seen once. These receptors were collected from a human donor with melanoma.

The chain couples TRBV29-1 to TRBJ1-2; D call uncertain. The germline gives CDR1 SQVTM, CDR2 ANQGSEA. Trimming took 4 bases from V and 4 from J, leaving 22 bases between them. This CDR3 contains 16 residues. The CDR3 protein is CSVARNWQDWGYGYTF. The CDR3, as DNA: TGCAGCGTTGCCCGGAATTGGCAGGACTGGGGCTATGGCTACACCTTC.

In the case of this clone: The junction differs from germline at one of its ends, possibly a read error. The rearrangement uses TRBV5-1 and TRBJ2-1; 7 nucleotides align to TRBD1. The CDR3 spans 13 residues. The germline CDR1 and CDR2 sequences are SGHRS and YFSETQ. The CDR3 DNA follows: TGCGCCAGCAGCTTACAGGGGACAGCAATACAGATCTTC. Its translation: CASSLQGTAIQIF.

V and J are TRBV2 and TRBJ2-1; D may be TRBD2 (6 bases). V was cut by 8 bases and J by 15 bases, with 23 bases left in between. The CDR3 length is 13 residues. CDR1 and CDR2 (germline): SNHLY, FYNNEI. CDR3 bases: TGTGCCAGCGGAGGGGAACTAGCCACCAGTCGGTTCTTC. Its protein is CASGGELATSRFF.

This chain links TRBV6-5 with TRBJ1-3, with unresolved D. Trimming removed 2 bases from V and 4 bases from J, with 9 bases in between. CDR3 length: 14 amino acids. CDR1 and CDR2 (germline): MNHEY, SVGAGI. In DNA form, the CDR3 reads TGTGCCAGCAGTTACGGTCTGGAAGGAAACACCATATATTTT. Protein product: CASSYGLEGNTIYF.

The CDR3 nucleotides read TGTGCCAGCAGTGAAGAAGGGACAGGGTCAGAAAAACTGTTTTTT. Translated, it gives CASSEEGTGSEKLFF. The chain uses TRBV6-1 and TRBJ1-4; 9 nucleotides line up with TRBD1. The CDR3 has 15 residues. Germline loops: CDR1 MNHNS, CDR2 SASEGT. Trimming removed 1 base from V and 8 bases from J; junction bases left unmatched: 5.

This chain joins TRBV7-3 and TRBJ1-1; tentative D call: TRBD1 (5 bases). Germline-derived CDR1 and CDR2 are SGHTA and FQGTGA. This CDR3 spans 16 amino acids. Trimming cost V 0 bases and J 2 bases, with 13 bases left between them. CDR3 nucleotides: TGTGCCAGCAGCTTAACGTCCAGGGTCCTAAACACTGAAGCTTTCTTT. Protein: CASSLTSRVLNTEAFF.

This chain uses TRBV9 with TRBJ1-1; the D gene is possibly TRBD1 (5 bases). The CDR3 runs 14 residues. V was shortened by 3 bases and J by 1 base, with 10 bases between the two germline ends. CDR1 and CDR2 (germline): SGDLS, YYNGEE. The CDR3 coding sequence is TGTGCCAGCAGCGCTGGGGGTCAGAACACTGAAGCTTTCTTT. Translating it yields CASSAGGQNTEAFF.

The V call is TRBV4-1, the J call TRBJ2-2; 8 bases fit TRBD1. The J segment lost 5 bases and the V segment lost 4 bases, leaving 12 bases of the junction unmatched. This CDR3 contains 17 residues. CDR1 is MGHRA and CDR2 is YSYEKL in the germline V gene. In DNA form, the CDR3 reads TGCGCCAGCAGCCCGACAACGGACAGGGTACGGACCGGGGAGCTGTTTTTT. Its translation is CASSPTTDRVRTGELFF.

This chain links TRBV19 with TRBJ2-5; 8 bases align to TRBD1. The CDR3 runs to 15 residues. Germline V CDR1 and CDR2: LNHDA, SQIVND (reference sequence). V gave up 3 bases and J gave up 4 bases; unmatched junction bases: 7. CDR3 in amino acids: CASSILGQVTETQYF. The CDR3 DNA follows: TGTGCCAGTAGTATCTTGGGACAGGTGACAGAGACCCAGTACTTC.

This clone has a handful of counts. At one end, the junction sequence differs from germline, possibly due to a read error. This sequence joins TRBV6-6 and TRBJ1-1; D is perhaps TRBD1 (5 bases). The CDR3 extends over 13 amino acids. Germline CDR1 reads MNHNY; CDR2 reads SVGAGI (reference sequence). The CDR3 loop is CASSYASPGNQSF. In DNA form, the CDR3 reads TGTGCCAGCAGTTACGCCTCCCCAGGGAATCAAAGCTTT.

This chain links TRBV2 with TRBJ1-5; D is possibly TRBD1 (6 bases). The ends were cut back, 3 bases at V and 2 bases at J, with 20 bases in the middle. Germline V gene sequence: CDR1 SNHLY, CDR2 FYNNEI. CDR3 length equals 18 residues. The CDR3 reads CASSDQQGSVRGNQPQHF. In nucleotides, the CDR3 is TGTGCCAGCAGTGACCAGCAGGGGTCGGTTAGGGGCAATCAGCCCCAGCATTTT.

This chain connects TRBV19 to TRBJ1-2; TRBD1 is a possible D gene (6 bases). Germline V gene data show CDR1 as LNHDA and CDR2 as SQIVND (reference sequence). The length of the CDR3 is 16 residues. V was trimmed by 3 bases and J by 8 bases, leaving 22 bases between them. DNA for the CDR3: TGTGCCAGTAGTATGCGGGACACCTCTAAAACTTACGGCTACACCTTC. It encodes CASSMRDTSKTYGYTF.

Concerning this clone: Other nucleotide sequences from this sample produce the same CDR3. The rearrangement links TRBV11-3 to TRBJ1-1; D ambiguous. Germline V gene sequence: CDR1 SGHNT, CDR2 YENEEA. The V end lost 2 bases, the J end lost 2 bases, and 6 bases lay between the germline ends. The CDR3 consists of 13 residues. This chain's CDR3 is CASSLQVNTEAFF. The CDR3 DNA reads TGTGCCAGCAGCTTACAAGTAAACACTGAAGCTTTCTTT.

The CDR3 region has the DNA TGCGCCAGCAGCTTGGGCAGGGGAACAACTAATGAAAAACTGTTTTTT. This translates into CASSLGRGTTNEKLFF. The gene calls are TRBV5-1 and TRBJ1-4; D perhaps matches TRBD1 (6 bases). The CDR3 is 16 amino acids. Germline CDR1 SGHRS, CDR2 YFSETQ. Trimming took 0 bases from V and 0 from J, leaving 9 bases between them.

Notes on this clone: This same CDR3 is encoded by further DNA sequences in the sample. The rearrangement links TRBV6-5 to TRBJ2-1; D perhaps matches TRBD2 (6 bases). Germline V gene data show CDR1 as MNHEY and CDR2 as SVGAGI. The CDR3 runs 15 residues. Trimming pared 2 bases from V and 0 bases from J, leaving 8 bases between. The CDR3 nucleotides read TGTGCCAGCAGTTACGCGGGGAGCTCCTACAATGAGCAGTTCTTC. Translating gives CASSYAGSSYNEQFF.

This chain links TRBV15 with TRBJ2-1; 12 positions agree with TRBD2. Germline CDR1 and CDR2: LNHNV and YYDKDF (reference sequence). This CDR3 contains 16 residues. J gave up 6 bases and V 0 bases, and 3 bases lay outside the gene matches. The DNA for the CDR3 is TGTGCCACCAGCAGAGATCTAGCGGGGGGGTCCAATGAGCAGTTCTTC. Amino acids: CATSRDLAGGSNEQFF.

V gene TRBV2 combines with J gene TRBJ1-1, with D unresolved. Germline CDR1 SNHLY, CDR2 FYNNEI. CDR3 size: 12 residues. V was clipped by 4 bases and J by 7 bases, with 10 bases between them. The CDR3 DNA is TGTGCCAGCAGTGTTTCGGAAGGTGAAGCTTTCTTT. As protein: CASSVSEGEAFF.

This chain uses TRBV6-6 with TRBJ1-6, with 7 bases aligning to TRBD1. The junction had 10 bases not matched to a gene; V was cut back by 7 bases and J by 7 bases. The CDR3 consists of 15 residues. CDR1 is MNHNY, CDR2 SVGAGI, per germline (reference sequence). CDR3 in DNA: TGTGCCAGCACCACTGGACAGGTGGGCAATTCACCCCTCCACTTT. As protein: CASTTGQVGNSPLHF.

Written as DNA, the CDR3 is TGTGCCTGGAGTGGTACCGGGACAGGAGAAAACATTCAGTACTTC. It is translated as CAWSGTGTGENIQYF. The J gene is TRBJ2-4, the V gene TRBV30; 8 bases fit TRBD1. CDR3 length: 15 amino acids. CDR1 and CDR2 (germline): GTSNPN, SVGIG (reference sequence). With V trimmed by 1 base and J by 5 bases, 7 bases remained unmatched.

The rearrangement links TRBV5-1 to TRBJ2-5; TRBD1 aligns across 10 bases. CDR3 length equals 15 residues. J was trimmed by 7 bases and V by 4 bases; bases with no gene match: 10. Germline assignment: CDR1 SGHRS and CDR2 YFSETQ. The CDR3 reads CASSIDRGQDGTQYF. The CDR3 region has the DNA TGCGCCAGCAGCATCGACAGGGGGCAAGACGGGACCCAGTACTTC.

This sequence joins TRBV4-1 and TRBJ2-5, with D perhaps matching TRBD1 or TRBD2 (5 bases each). Germline V gene sequence: CDR1 MGHRA, CDR2 YSYEKL. CDR3 size: 14 residues. Trimming pared 6 bases from V and 7 bases from J, leaving 18 bases between. CDR3 DNA: TGCGCCAGCAGATTCCGGGACGACCTGGGGACCCAGTACTTC. It is translated as CASRFRDDLGTQYF.

This chain uses TRBV11-3 with TRBJ2-5; D unresolved. Germline V lookup: CDR1 SGHNT, CDR2 YENEEA. The CDR3 has 16 residues. Trimming removed 5 bases from V and 2 bases from J, with 18 bases in between. The CDR3 is CASSANKNGPQETQYF. Written as DNA, the CDR3 is TGTGCCAGCAGCGCCAACAAGAATGGACCTCAAGAGACCCAGTACTTC.

In this sample, this clone turned up once. The chain links TRBV13 to TRBJ2-5; 7 bases agree with TRBD1. This CDR3 has 16 amino acids. Unmatched junction bases numbered 12, after V lost 5 bases and J lost 3 bases. Germline CDR1 is PRHDT and CDR2 is FYEKMQ (reference sequence). The CDR3 DNA reads as TGTGCCAGCAGCCTTCGGACAGGAGTTATGGAAGAGACCCAGTACTTC. This translates into CASSLRTGVMEETQYF.